The 12 T cell receptor beta chains below come from one sample, sequenced in a study of tumor-infiltrating lymphocytes in primary liver carcinoma (dated by TCRdb to the late 2010s). Data came from an Illumina HiSeq 2500. TCRbeta-specific cDNA was reverse-transcribed from approximately 500 ng total RNA using a constant-region primer and ProtoScript II reverse transcriptase. Three nested multiplex PCR rounds, following a slightly modified ARM-PCR procedure, were used to build the TCRbeta libraries. Each of the first two PCR rounds ran for approximately 10 cycles using multiplex TRBV1-TRBV30 forward primers together with a Cbeta reverse primer. TCRdb cleaned the public reads at Q25 with fastp, built clones with MiXCR and kept in-frame beta chains. One record per CDR3 amino acid sequence lists the most common genes and DNA. Recorded for this sample are around 70,000 distinct CDR3 sequences; roughly three quarters of them occurred a single time. The ten largest clonotypes hold about a quarter of the sample.

Without any cell sorting, total RNA and DNA were extracted together from around 20-30 mg of bulk tissue using the AllPrep DNA/RNA mini kit. Input material: liver tumor tissue from sampling region 4. The sample's cell subset or site label, decoded: tumor region T4, right-lateral pole. The receptors here all came from a man aged 40-49 years with primary liver carcinoma and hepatitis B virus infection.

This clonotype was detected only once. An end of the junction does not agree with germline; a read error may underlie this. The genes are TRBV6-2 or TRBV6-3 and TRBJ1-5; tentatively, D is TRBD1 (5 bases). The CDR3 loop spans 17 amino acids. Germline values: CDR1 MNHEY, CDR2 SVGEGT. The CDR3, as DNA: TGTGCCAACAGCCGCCAGCCTTGGAGGGGTAGCAATCAGCCCCAACATTTT. It yields the protein CANSRQPWRGSNQPQHF.

This clonotype showed up many times. The J gene is TRBJ2-5, the V gene TRBV6-1; possibly TRBD2 for D (5 bases). From germline, CDR1 is MNHNS and CDR2 SASEGT. V was pared by 8 bases and J by 3 bases, with 10 bases between. The CDR3 sequence is 12 residues long. This chain's CDR3 is CASSGVEETQYF. CDR3 DNA sequence: TGTGCCAGCTCCGGGGTAGAAGAGACCCAGTACTTC.

This clonotype was found a few times. The chain carries TRBV2 and TRBJ2-4; 8 positions match TRBD2. Per germline, CDR1 SNHLY and CDR2 FYNNEI. This CDR3 has 15 residues. Trimming cost V 4 bases and J 9 bases; bases outside gene matches: 11. CDR3 bases: TGTGCCAGCAGTGGGACTAGCCTCGGAGGAGCCATTCAGTACTTC. Its protein product is CASSGTSLGGAIQYF.

This chain uses TRBV30 with TRBJ1-4; perhaps TRBD1 as D (6 bases). The CDR3 is made up of 16 amino acids. With 4 bases removed from V and 0 bases from J, the gap between germline ends came to 15 bases. CDR1 GTSNPN and CDR2 SVGIG come from the germline V gene (reference sequence). The CDR3 protein is CAWNVQGTATNEKLFF. The CDR3 bases are TGTGCCTGGAATGTACAGGGAACAGCAACTAATGAAAAACTGTTTTTT.

For this clonotype: At one end, the junction sequence differs from germline, possibly due to a read error. The chain joins TRBV14 to TRBJ2-7; D is possibly TRBD2 (6 bases). The CDR3 consists of 16 residues. CDR1 is SGHDN and CDR2 is FVKESK in the germline V gene. The CDR3 loop is CACSQGGVANTYEQYF. Here the CDR3 DNA reads TGTGCCTGCAGCCAAGGAGGGGTGGCTAATACCTACGAGCAGTACTTC. Variable domain in full (rest from reference TRBV14 and TRBJ2-7): EAGVTQFPSHSVIEKGQTVTLRCDPISGHDNLYWYRRVMGKEIKFLLHFVKESKQDESGMPNNRFLAERTGGTYSTLKVQPAELEDSGVYFCACSQGGVANTYEQYFGPGTRLTVT.

On this clonotype: This may stem from a read error, because a much larger clone lies one nucleotide away. The chain combines TRBV6-5 with TRBJ2-7; D ambiguous. Trimming removed 3 bases from V and 5 bases from J, with 17 bases in between. CDR3 length: 15 amino acids. Germline CDR1 reads MNHEY; CDR2 reads SVGAGI. Written as DNA, the CDR3 is TGTGCCAGCAGTTATAGGTACGGCGGTACCCACGAGCAGTACTTC. Its protein product is CASSYRYGGTHEQYF.

V and J are TRBV7-3 and TRBJ2-1; weak D call: TRBD2 (6 bases). The CDR3 has 14 residues. Looked up from germline, CDR1 is SGHTA and CDR2 is FQGTGA. V was trimmed by 3 bases and J by 5 bases, leaving 11 bases between them. DNA of the CDR3: TGTGCCAGCAGCTTCGGGTCGGGGGACAATGAGCAGTTCTTC. Translated: CASSFGSGDNEQFF.

Remarks on this clonotype: The CDR3 end shows no conserved phenylalanine or tryptophan, and so a read error is likely. The chain carries TRBV4-1 and TRBJ2-1; D is unresolved. Trimming removed 5 bases from V and 10 bases from J, with 15 bases in between. There are 13 residues in the CDR3. Per the germline V gene, CDR1 is MGHRA and CDR2 is YSYEKL. CDR3 in DNA: TGCGCCAGCAGCTCCTCACCCGGGTCGGAGCAGTTCATC. Its protein is CASSSSPGSEQFI.

J is TRBJ2-4 and V is TRBV12-3 or TRBV12-4; D call uncertain. The CDR3 has 14 amino acids. Trimming cost V 8 bases and J 7 bases, with 18 bases left between them. The CDR3: CASARAQDKNIQYF. The CDR3 nucleotides read TGTGCCAGCGCCCGGGCCCAAGACAAGAACATTCAGTACTTC.

The V gene is TRBV28, the J gene TRBJ2-4; D remains unclear. The CDR3 covers 13 residues. CDR1 is MDHEN and CDR2 is SYDVKM in the germline V gene. Trimming left V 5 bases short and J 5 bases short, with 10 bases between. The CDR3: CASSLMAQNIQYF. CDR3 nucleotide sequence: TGTGCCAGCAGTCTTATGGCCCAAAACATTCAGTACTTC.

For this clonotype: The final CDR3 position lacks the conserved phenylalanine or tryptophan, pointing to a likely read error. V and J are TRBV14 and TRBJ2-1; 7 bases match TRBD2. The CDR3 has 17 residues. From germline, CDR1 is SGHDN and CDR2 FVKESK. Here the CDR3 DNA reads TGTGCCAGCAGCCCCTCACCGGGCGGGAGAGGTTACAACGAGCAGTTCCTC. This translates into CASSPSPGGRGYNEQFL.

The chain carries TRBV9 and TRBJ2-7, with TRBD2 matching over 10 bases. The CDR3 has 17 residues. CDR1 SGDLS and CDR2 YYNGEE come from the germline V gene. J lost 6 bases, V lost 4 bases, and 16 bases had no gene match. CDR3 sequence: CASSPEGASGGGLEQYF. CDR3 nucleotides: TGTGCCAGCAGCCCCGAAGGAGCTAGCGGGGGTGGGCTCGAGCAGTACTTC.